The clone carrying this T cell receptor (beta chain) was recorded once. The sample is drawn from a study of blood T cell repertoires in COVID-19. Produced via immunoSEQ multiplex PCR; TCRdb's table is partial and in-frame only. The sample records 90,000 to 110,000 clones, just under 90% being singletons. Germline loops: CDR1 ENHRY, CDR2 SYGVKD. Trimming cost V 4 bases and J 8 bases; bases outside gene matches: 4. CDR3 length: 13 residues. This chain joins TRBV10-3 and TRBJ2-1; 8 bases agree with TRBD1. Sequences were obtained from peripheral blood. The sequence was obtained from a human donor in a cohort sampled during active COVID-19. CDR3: CAISARGQDEQFF. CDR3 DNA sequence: TGTGCCATCAGTGCCAGGGGGCAGGATGAGCAGTTCTTC.